This passage covers 24 T cell receptor beta chains from one sample sequenced in a study of CD8 T cells in ankylosing spondylitis. A single record per CDR3 protein comes from TCRdb applying MiXCR to the 5' RACE reads. The sample has a few hundred thousand distinct CDR3 sequences; about 11% are singletons. Sequenced sample: blood, either unsorted or a sorted T cell fraction (not recorded which). Receptor source: a male donor with ankylosing spondylitis or in good health (not recorded which).

In this sample, this clonotype turned up many times. The chain has TRBV5-1 and TRBJ2-2, with D possibly TRBD2 on 6 matching bases. V was shortened by 0 bases and J by 6 bases, with 15 bases between the two germline ends. The CDR3 is made up of 16 amino acids. Germline V CDR1 and CDR2: SGHRS, YFSETQ. CDR3 nucleotide sequence: TGCGCCAGCAGCTTGGGAGGAGGGGCTGTCTCCGGGGAGCTGTTTTTT. Its translation is CASSLGGGAVSGELFF.

Regarding this clonotype: This may come from a read error, since a much larger clone is one base off. The V gene is TRBV5-1, the J gene TRBJ1-5; possibly TRBD1 for D (5 bases). The ends were cut back, 4 bases at V and 1 base at J, with 15 bases in the middle. Germline V gene lookup returns CDR1 SGHRS and CDR2 YFSETQ. The CDR3 extends over 16 amino acids. The CDR3 region is CASSPTRGDSNQPQHF. The CDR3, as DNA: TGCGCCAGCAGCCCCACCAGAGGGGACAGCAATCAGCCCCAGCATTTT. The whole variable domain, filled in from reference TRBV5-1 and TRBJ1-5, reads KAGVTQTPRYLIKTRGQQVTLSCSPISGHRSVSWYQQTPGQGLQFLFEYFSETQRNKGNFPGRFSGRQFSNSRSEMNVSTLELGDSALYLCASSPTRGDSNQPQHFGDGTRLSIL.

This clonotype was seen only a few times. The J gene is TRBJ2-3, the V gene TRBV6-1; D is undetermined. Germline CDR1 MNHNS, CDR2 SASEGT. Trimming pared 4 bases from V and 2 bases from J, leaving 13 bases between. The length of the CDR3 is 15 residues. The CDR3: CASSVAGSNTDTQYF. For the CDR3, the DNA is TGTGCCAGCAGTGTTGCAGGATCCAACACAGATACGCAGTATTTT.

There are many counts of this clonotype. This chain uses TRBV12-3 or TRBV12-4 with TRBJ2-7; D is uncertain. The V end lost 4 bases, the J end lost 4 bases, and 11 bases lay between the germline ends. The CDR3 loop spans 13 amino acids. The CDR3 nucleotides are TGTGCCAGCAGTTGGGGTTCGAAATACGAGCAGTACTTC. Its protein product is CASSWGSKYEQYF.

Ten or more counts support this clonotype. The chain has TRBV5-1 and TRBJ2-5; 7 bases fit TRBD1. The germline V gene has CDR1 SGHRS and CDR2 YFSETQ. The CDR3 is 15 amino acids. V shed 4 bases, J shed 2 bases, and the junction held 8 bases outside the gene matches. In DNA form, the CDR3 reads TGCGCCAGCAGCAGCGACGGACAGGAGCAAGAGACCCAGTACTTC. It codes for CASSSDGQEQETQYF.

This clonotype was picked up a small number of times. The chain joins TRBV7-2 to TRBJ2-7; no clear D gene. Deletions cut 1 base from V and 0 bases from J, with 10 bases between. This CDR3 region has 15 residues. CDR1 is SGHTA and CDR2 is FQGNSA in the germline V gene. In DNA form, the CDR3 reads TGTGCCAGCAGCTTAGACGCGGCAGACTCCTACGAGCAGTACTTC. This codes for CASSLDAADSYEQYF.

This clonotype showed up many times. V usage is TRBV24-1 and J usage is TRBJ1-1; D is uncertain. Germline lookup yields CDR1 KGHDR and CDR2 SFDVKD. Trimming shortened V by 5 bases and J by 4 bases, and 10 bases separated the two germline ends. The CDR3 spans 13 residues. CDR3 nucleotides: TGTGCCACCAGTGCCAGAGTGGGCACTGAAGCTTTCTTT. Its translation is CATSARVGTEAFF.

This clonotype was seen at least ten times. This rearrangement joins TRBV29-1 to TRBJ1-2; D is ambiguous. The CDR3 is made up of 11 amino acids. In germline, CDR1 is SQVTM, CDR2 ANQGSEA. The V end lost 6 bases, the J end lost 8 bases, and 13 bases lay between the germline ends. The CDR3 spells CSVDGTEGYTF. The CDR3 DNA reads as TGCAGCGTCGACGGTACAGAGGGCTACACCTTC.

At least ten counts were recorded for this clonotype. The J gene is TRBJ2-3, the V gene TRBV15; D is unresolved. This CDR3 region has 15 residues. V lost 3 bases to trimming and J lost 4 bases, with 14 bases between them. Germline V gene lookup returns CDR1 LNHNV and CDR2 YYDKDF (reference sequence). CDR3 sequence (DNA): TGTGCCACCAGCAGCCCCTTGGGTGCCTCAGATACGCAGTATTTT. Translated: CATSSPLGASDTQYF. Supplemented by reference TRBV15 and TRBJ2-3, the full variable domain reads DAMVIQNPRYQVTQFGKPVTLSCSQTLNHNVMYWYQQKSSQAPKLLFHYYDKDFNNEADTPDNFQSRRPNTSFCFLDIRSPGLGDTAMYLCATSSPLGASDTQYFGPGTRLTVL.

On this clonotype: With a much larger clone just one base away, this may be a read error. This chain links TRBV5-6 with TRBJ2-5; D not certain. Between the trimmed V and J ends, which lost 3 bases and 6 bases, there was a span of 12 bases. This CDR3 is built from 13 residues. CDR1 and CDR2 from the germline V gene are SGHDT and YYEEEE. The CDR3 sequence: CASSSSLLQTQYF. Here the CDR3 DNA reads TGTGCCAGCAGCTCGAGTCTGTTGCAGACCCAGTACTTC. Full variable domain (outside the CDR3, taken from reference TRBV5-6 and TRBJ2-5): DAGVTQSPTHLIKTRGQQVTLRCSPKSGHDTVSWYQQALGQGPQFIFQYYEEEERQRGNFPDRFSGHQFPNYSSELNVNALLLGDSALYLCASSSSLLQTQYFGPGTRLLVL.

This clonotype appeared many times. The chain links TRBV4-2 to TRBJ1-6, with 8 bases fitting TRBD1. V shed 0 bases, J shed 7 bases, and the junction held 8 bases outside the gene matches. Germline values: CDR1 LGHNA, CDR2 YNFKEQ. This CDR3 is 17 amino acids long. CDR3 in amino acids: CASSQDLQGAPNSPLHF. The DNA of the CDR3 is TGTGCCAGCAGCCAAGATTTGCAGGGGGCGCCGAATTCACCCCTCCACTTT.

J is TRBJ2-4 and V is TRBV15, with TRBD1 identical over 8 bases. CDR1 is LNHNV, CDR2 YYDKDF, per germline (reference sequence). The CDR3 totals 15 residues. V lost 0 bases, J lost 7 bases, and 5 bases stayed unmatched. The CDR3 nucleotides are TGTGCCACCAGCAGAGACCAGGGGGCTTTGAACATTCAGTACTTC. Translation: CATSRDQGALNIQYF.

This clonotype was seen at least ten times. The DNA is left out, because the CDR3 cannot be placed on it with certainty; the CDR3 is given as TCRdb lists it. V gene TRBV5-8 combines with J gene TRBJ2-7; the D call TRBD1 from the table was never checked on the DNA. The CDR3 numbers 16 amino acids, ends counted. Germline lookup yields CDR1 SGHTS and CDR2 YDEGEE. CDR3 residues: CASGFLWTGGNYEQYF.

Ten or more counts support this clonotype. This chain's CDR3 is CASSPNSDTQYF. CDR3 sequence (DNA): TGTGCCAGCAGCCCAAACTCAGATACGCAGTATTTT. This chain joins TRBV28 and TRBJ2-3, with D unclear. This CDR3 contains 12 residues. The germline V gene has CDR1 MDHEN and CDR2 SYDVKM. V lost 6 bases and J 4 bases, leaving 8 bases between the germline ends.

This chain connects TRBV30 to TRBJ2-3; TRBD1 aligns across 9 bases. Germline assignment: CDR1 GTSNPN and CDR2 SVGIG (reference sequence). The V and J ends lost 2 bases and 3 bases, in that order; junction bases with no gene match: 12. The CDR3 runs to 17 residues. This CDR3 reads CAWSPPGGQGPTDTQYF. The CDR3, as DNA: TGTGCCTGGAGTCCTCCGGGGGGACAGGGTCCAACAGATACGCAGTATTTT.

The table lists this clonotype with many counts. The chain has TRBV12-3 or TRBV12-4 and TRBJ2-5; 9 nucleotides match TRBD1. CDR3 size: 15 residues. V was pared by 5 bases and J by 4 bases, with 8 bases of the junction left unmatched. The CDR3, as DNA: TGTGCCAGCAGTCCCCGGGACAGGGTGGTAGAGACCCAGTACTTC. It yields the protein CASSPRDRVVETQYF.

This clonotype was seen more than once but under ten times. V is TRBV5-6 and J is TRBJ1-1, with D unclear. CDR3 length: 12 residues. Germline V gene data show CDR1 as SGHDT and CDR2 as YYEEEE. V was cut by 3 bases and J by 6 bases, with 9 bases left in between. CDR3 nucleotide sequence: TGTGCCAGCAGCTCTAGGTTGGCTGAAGCTTTCTTT. It is translated as CASSSRLAEAFF.

Details on this clonotype: This may come from a read error, since a much larger clone is one base off. Here the CDR3 omits its conserved ending phenylalanine or tryptophan, so a read error is the likely source. The gene calls are TRBV6-2 or TRBV6-3 and TRBJ1-6; no reliable D call. Germline values: CDR1 MNHEY, CDR2 SVGEGT. The V gene lost 4 bases and the J gene lost 7 bases, with 8 bases spanning the gap. The length of the CDR3 is 13 residues. As DNA, the CDR3 is TGTGCCAGCAGTTCGCAGAGCAATTCACCCCTCCACTGT. It is translated as CASSSQSNSPLHC.

Only a few counts were recorded for this clonotype. The chain combines TRBV12-3 or TRBV12-4 with TRBJ2-6; the D is unclear. The V and J ends lost 6 bases and 2 bases respectively, with 8 bases between them. The CDR3 contains 14 residues. CDR3 sequence (DNA): TGTGCCAGCAGGAACGGTGCTGGGGCCAACGTCCTGACTTTC. This translates into CASRNGAGANVLTF.

About this clonotype itself: A much larger clone is a single base away; this may be a read error. The chain employs TRBV5-1 and TRBJ2-1; D is undetermined. V was pared by 4 bases and J by 7 bases, with 9 bases between. CDR1 is SGHRS, CDR2 YFSETQ, per germline. The CDR3 has 12 amino acids. The CDR3 nucleotides are TGCGCCAGCAGCCCGGCCTGTAATGAGCAGTTCTTC. Translated, it gives CASSPACNEQFF.

At least ten counts were recorded for this clonotype. The chain employs TRBV15 and TRBJ1-1; D is perhaps TRBD1 (5 bases). This CDR3 has 13 amino acids. V was shortened by 7 bases and J by 7 bases, with 16 bases between the two germline ends. Germline CDR1 is LNHNV and CDR2 is YYDKDF (reference sequence). CDR3 sequence: CATTQGVTSEAFF. The CDR3 nucleotides read TGTGCCACCACGCAGGGAGTAACAAGTGAAGCTTTCTTT.

This clonotype was observed many times. The genes are TRBV28 and TRBJ1-2, with D perhaps TRBD1 (6 bases). Between the trimmed V and J ends, which lost 7 bases and 8 bases, there was a span of 17 bases. From germline, CDR1 is MDHEN and CDR2 SYDVKM. CDR3 size: 13 residues. The CDR3 is CASIKRGGRGYTF. As DNA, the CDR3 is TGTGCCAGCATAAAAAGGGGGGGACGCGGCTACACCTTC.

At least ten counts were recorded for this clonotype. V and J are TRBV5-1 and TRBJ2-7; 12 bases fit TRBD1. The junction had 7 bases not matched to a gene; V was cut back by 0 bases and J by 3 bases. The CDR3 spans 17 residues. Germline V CDR1 and CDR2: SGHRS, YFSETQ. In nucleotides, the CDR3 is TGCGCCAGCAGCTTGGCCGGGACAGGGGGCCTCGTCTACGAGCAGTACTTC. The encoded protein is CASSLAGTGGLVYEQYF.

This clonotype came up many times. The chain combines TRBV12-3 or TRBV12-4 with TRBJ2-5; unclear D gene. This CDR3 has 13 residues. V gave up 5 bases and J gave up 1 base, with 8 bases separating them. CDR3: CASSPAGQETQYF. The DNA for the CDR3 is TGTGCCAGCAGTCCGGCAGGCCAAGAGACCCAGTACTTC.